These T cell receptor beta chains were read from a single sample in a study of blood T cell repertoires in COVID-19. Libraries were prepared by immunoSEQ multiplex PCR; TCRdb keeps only in-frame clonotypes and omits some of them. Among roughly 200,000 clones, around nine tenths were seen once, and the ten largest hold around 1%. Sequencing was performed on peripheral blood. All receptors come from a woman between 18 and 29 years old who had recovered from COVID-19. Each CDR3 is given with its conserved first and last residue. The order of the fields is V gene, J gene, CDR3 protein.

v_call: TRBV2
j_call: TRBJ2-3
cdr3_aa: CASEYARRSTDTQYF

v_call: TRBV7-9
j_call: TRBJ1-1
cdr3_aa: CASSFGDRRMNTEAFF

v_call: TRBV15
j_call: TRBJ1-2
cdr3_aa: CATSREQGSNGYTF

v_call: TRBV12-3/TRBV12-4
j_call: TRBJ2-1
cdr3_aa: CASMQGGYNEQFF

v_call: TRBV7-2
j_call: TRBJ1-2
cdr3_aa: CASSLATGDYGYTF

v_call: TRBV30
j_call: TRBJ1-6
cdr3_aa: CAWKVAGALYNSPLHF

v_call: TRBV3-1/TRBV3-2
j_call: TRBJ1-3
cdr3_aa: CASSSVAQGAGGNTIYF

v_call: TRBV5-8
j_call: TRBJ2-3
cdr3_aa: CASTPRVRMRDTQYF

v_call: TRBV27
j_call: TRBJ1-2
cdr3_aa: CASSFKSRQGSYGYTF

v_call: TRBV4-3
j_call: TRBJ2-3
cdr3_aa: CASSQEWLSTDTQYF

v_call: TRBV6-2/TRBV6-3
j_call: TRBJ1-2
cdr3_aa: CASSQTRLYGYTF

v_call: TRBV28
j_call: TRBJ2-2
cdr3_aa: CASSQSGELFF

v_call: TRBV20-1
j_call: TRBJ1-3
cdr3_aa: CSASRTRSPLSGNTIYF

v_call: TRBV6-6
j_call: TRBJ2-5
cdr3_aa: CASRPHAGQFQETQYF

v_call: TRBV4-3
j_call: TRBJ1-1
cdr3_aa: CASSQDRTGGTEAFF

v_call: TRBV7-2
j_call: TRBJ2-1
cdr3_aa: CASSDRWDKDNNEQFF

v_call: TRBV5-1
j_call: TRBJ2-5
cdr3_aa: CASTLLAGGMETQYF

v_call: TRBV7-9
j_call: TRBJ1-1
cdr3_aa: CASSSFGVSTEAFF

v_call: TRBV15
j_call: TRBJ1-4
cdr3_aa: CATSRVEGPNEKLFF

v_call: TRBV4-1
j_call: TRBJ1-5
cdr3_aa: CASSPLDRGDDQPQHF

v_call: TRBV27
j_call: TRBJ2-5
cdr3_aa: CASSLLTGTHQETQYF

v_call: TRBV19
j_call: TRBJ2-2
cdr3_aa: CATKDYSHTGELFF